These 10 T cell receptor beta chains were sequenced from one sample in a study of blood T cell repertoires in COVID-19. Using immunoSEQ multiplex PCR, the repertoire was profiled, and TCRdb retains in-frame clones only, with some absent. This table holds 200,000 to 250,000 clones, under 90% found once. Specimen: peripheral blood. These receptors all stem from a man between 60 and 75 years old who had recovered from COVID-19.

This chain connects TRBV6-8 to TRBJ2-7; the D gene is possibly TRBD2 (7 bases). Trimming removed 6 bases from V and 4 bases from J, with 16 bases in between. The CDR3 contains 14 residues. The V gene's germline CDR1 is MNHGY and CDR2 SAAAGT. The CDR3 loop is CASRRGGPRYEQYF. CDR3 in DNA: TGTGCCAGCAGGAGGGGGGGACCCAGATACGAGCAGTACTTC.

The genes are TRBV28 and TRBJ1-6; a possible D gene is TRBD1 (5 bases). V was trimmed by 6 bases and J by 5 bases, leaving 14 bases between them. The CDR3 covers 15 residues. Looked up from germline, CDR1 is MDHEN and CDR2 is SYDVKM. The CDR3: CASSLSGNNNSPLHF. The CDR3 nucleotides are TGTGCCAGCAGCTTGTCAGGGAACAATAATTCACCCCTCCACTTT.

The chain combines TRBV19 with TRBJ2-5; 12 bases are shared with TRBD2. The CDR3 covers 16 residues. V lost 5 bases to trimming and J lost 2 bases; unmatched junction nucleotides: 6. Germline V CDR1 and CDR2: LNHDA, SQIVND (reference sequence). DNA of the CDR3: TGTGCCAGTAGTTGGTCTAGCGGGGGGGAACAAGAGACCCAGTACTTC. Its translation is CASSWSSGGEQETQYF.

V usage is TRBV6-2 or TRBV6-3 and J usage is TRBJ2-5, with D maybe TRBD2 (5 bases). This CDR3 contains 16 residues. Germline assignment: CDR1 MNHEY and CDR2 SVGEGT. The germline V and J ends were trimmed by 5 bases and 2 bases, with 18 bases remaining between them. CDR3 protein: CASSPGSHQIQETQYF. The CDR3 nucleotides read TGTGCCAGCAGTCCGGGGTCTCACCAAATTCAAGAGACCCAGTACTTC.

The CDR3 loop reads CASSLKSGDRETQYF. CDR3 sequence (DNA): TGTGCCAGCAGCTTAAAGTCAGGGGACCGAGAGACCCAGTACTTC. The J gene is TRBJ2-5, the V gene TRBV7-2; D is perhaps TRBD1 (6 bases). V dropped 2 bases and J dropped 4 bases, with 14 bases sitting between them. The germline V gene has CDR1 SGHTA and CDR2 FQGNSA. There are 15 residues in the CDR3.

The V call is TRBV29-1, the J call TRBJ1-2, with 10 nucleotides matching TRBD1. The V and J ends lost 7 bases and 2 bases, in that order; junction bases with no gene match: 4. The CDR3 runs 13 residues. Germline values: CDR1 SQVTM, CDR2 ANQGSEA. CDR3 DNA: TGCAGCGCCGCGGGACAGGGGAACTATGGCTACACCTTC. Protein: CSAAGQGNYGYTF.

This sequence joins TRBV6-5 and TRBJ2-7; a weak D match, TRBD1 (5 bases). This CDR3 contains 16 residues. Germline V lookup: CDR1 MNHEY, CDR2 SVGAGI. V lost 0 bases, J lost 2 bases, and 14 bases lay in between. The CDR3 reads CASSYSALAGPYEQYF. The DNA of the CDR3 is TGTGCCAGCAGTTACTCCGCTTTGGCAGGGCCCTACGAGCAGTACTTC.

This sequence joins TRBV18 and TRBJ2-7; 8 nucleotides agree with TRBD1. Trimming at V came to 7 bases and at J to 5 bases, leaving 10 bases not matched to a gene. Germline V CDR1 and CDR2: KGHSH, LQKENI. CDR3 length: 14 amino acids. Here the CDR3 DNA reads TGTGCCAGCTGGGGACAGGTCCCGAGGGACGAGCAGTACTTC. The encoded protein is CASWGQVPRDEQYF.

This chain uses TRBV5-6 with TRBJ1-2; a possible D gene is TRBD1 (6 bases). CDR3 size: 14 residues. Germline lookup yields CDR1 SGHDT and CDR2 YYEEEE. Trimming shortened V by 4 bases and J by 2 bases, and 12 bases separated the two germline ends. The CDR3 DNA follows: TGTGCCAGCAGCCAGGGGACGGTCAACTATGGCTACACCTTC. This gives the protein CASSQGTVNYGYTF.

The chain is built from TRBV5-8 and TRBJ2-7; D is undetermined. Trimming took off 4 bases at V and 2 bases at J, with 13 bases between the two ends. The germline V gene encodes CDR1 SGHTS and CDR2 YDEGEE. The CDR3 extends over 14 amino acids. The CDR3 bases are TGTGCCAGCAGCCCCCATCTCACTACCTACGAGCAGTACTTC. Translated, it gives CASSPHLTTYEQYF.